This T cell receptor (beta chain) emerged from a study of siplizumab effects on memory and regulatory T cells. Between the trimmed V and J ends, which lost 6 bases and 5 bases, there was a span of 13 bases. This CDR3 is 13 amino acids long. CDR1 and CDR2 from the germline V gene are LGHNA and YNFKEQ. Sequenced by immunoSEQ multiplex PCR; TCRdb stores in-frame clones only, minus some. The sample yields 95,000 to 100,000 clones, about nine tenths seen once. Sequences were obtained from non-Treg CD4+ T cells sorted from blood. V and J are TRBV4-2 and TRBJ2-5; perhaps TRBD2 as D (5 bases). The TCR comes from a human donor in good health. CDR3 nucleotide sequence: TGTGCCAGCAGTCAGCCCCCGGGGGAGACCCAGTACTTC. Its protein is CASSQPPGETQYF.